This T cell receptor beta chain was obtained from a study of cytomegalovirus exposure and HLA in healthy donors. CDR1 MNHNY and CDR2 SVGAGI come from the germline V gene (reference sequence). The CDR3 has 13 amino acids. The V and J ends lost 4 bases and 0 bases respectively, with 4 bases between them. The PCR contained 60 Vbeta and 13 Jbeta primers. Profiling relied on immunoSEQ multiplex PCR, and the TCRdb table lists in-frame clones only, not all of them. Found here are some 200,000 clones, roughly 80% of them singletons; the top ten hold just over 1.4%. The chain carries TRBV6-6 and TRBJ1-5; D not resolved. The clonotype originates from a girl between 5 and 17 years old in good health and CMV-seronegative. Sequenced sample: PBMCs. CDR3 bases: TGTGCCAGCAGTTCTCTTAGCAATCAGCCCCAGCATTTT. Translated, it gives CASSSLSNQPQHF.